One and the same sample provided the 27 T cell receptor beta chains below, sequenced in a study of T cell changes during pregnancy in multiple sclerosis. The data were produced by immunoSEQ multiplex PCR, yet TCRdb's version contains in-frame clones alone and is incomplete. The sample lists 100,000 or so clones, 90% occurring once. Sequencing used peripheral blood, obtained in the second trimester of pregnancy. These receptors came from a female donor in good health, enrolled as a control in a pregnancy study.

The genes are TRBV9 and TRBJ1-5, with 8 bases fitting TRBD1. Germline V gene data show CDR1 as SGDLS and CDR2 as YYNGEE. This CDR3 comprises 15 residues. V was clipped by 4 bases and J by 1 base; unmatched bases: 4. Here the CDR3 reads CASSIGQGSNQPQHF. CDR3 DNA: TGTGCCAGCAGCATAGGACAGGGCAGCAATCAGCCCCAGCATTTT.

The V call is TRBV6-1, the J call TRBJ1-2; no reliable D call. Germline V gene lookup returns CDR1 MNHNS and CDR2 SASEGT. V was pared by 2 bases and J by 1 base, with 11 bases between. There are 15 residues in the CDR3. CDR3 in DNA: TGTGCCAGCAGTGAATCACACAGCCTTAACTATGGCTACACCTTC. Protein: CASSESHSLNYGYTF.

This clone showed up just once. This rearrangement joins TRBV11-2 to TRBJ2-1, with D perhaps matching TRBD1 (6 bases). CDR1 and CDR2 (germline): SGHAT, FQNNGV. The CDR3 loop spans 12 amino acids. Trimming removed 5 bases from V and 14 bases from J, with 16 bases in between. The CDR3 region is CASSPGAGVKFF. The CDR3 DNA reads as TGTGCCAGCAGCCCAGGCGCAGGGGTGAAGTTCTTC.

The chain is built from TRBV7-9 and TRBJ2-1; weak D call: TRBD1 (6 bases). CDR3 length: 16 amino acids. The germline V and J ends were trimmed by 4 bases and 7 bases, with 20 bases remaining between them. Germline CDR1 and CDR2: SEHNR and FQNEAQ (reference sequence). The CDR3 DNA reads as TGTGCCAGCAGCTCTTCGGCCGGGACACGAGCTAATGAGCAGTTCTTC. Translation gives CASSSSAGTRANEQFF.

The V call is TRBV28, the J call TRBJ2-7; TRBD2 matches at 8 bases. Germline V gene data show CDR1 as MDHEN and CDR2 as SYDVKM. The CDR3 spans 14 residues. V lost 5 bases, J lost 7 bases, and 10 bases stayed unmatched. CDR3 bases: TGTGCCAGCAGTATCGGGCTAGCGGGCTTGGAGCAGTACTTC. Translating it yields CASSIGLAGLEQYF. Looking up the rest from reference TRBV28 and TRBJ2-7 gives the full variable domain: DVKVTQSSRYLVKRTGEKVFLECVQDMDHENMFWYRQDPGLGLRLIYFSYDVKMKEKGDIPEGYSVSREKKERFSLILESASTNQTSMYLCASSIGLAGLEQYFGPGTRLTVT.

The CDR3 spells CASSRGSGSTDTQYF. The DNA of the CDR3 is TGTGCCAGCTCACGGGGAAGCGGAAGCACAGATACGCAGTATTTT. The chain has TRBV18 and TRBJ2-3; D is perhaps TRBD2 (5 bases). There are 15 residues in the CDR3. Looked up from germline, CDR1 is KGHSH and CDR2 is LQKENI. The V end lost 4 bases, the J end lost 0 bases, and 11 bases lay between the germline ends.

The chain recombines TRBV9 with TRBJ2-5; 7 nucleotides line up with TRBD2. This CDR3 is built from 17 residues. The V and J ends lost 0 bases and 1 base, in that order; junction bases with no gene match: 9. Looked up from germline, CDR1 is SGDLS and CDR2 is YYNGEE. CDR3 sequence (DNA): TGTGCCAGCAGCGTAGGGGTTCGTGGGGGGGTCCAAGAGACCCAGTACTTC. Translated, it gives CASSVGVRGGVQETQYF.

The chain joins TRBV5-1 to TRBJ2-3; a weak D match, TRBD1 (6 bases). Germline V CDR1 and CDR2: SGHRS, YFSETQ. The V and J ends lost 4 bases and 3 bases respectively, with 12 bases between them. The CDR3 extends over 14 amino acids. The CDR3 DNA reads TGCGCCAGCAGCCAGGACAGAGGTACAGATACGCAGTATTTT. Encoded protein: CASSQDRGTDTQYF.

CDR3 amino acids: CASSRAGGTEAFF. The CDR3 DNA is TGTGCCAGCAGTCGGGCTGGGGGGACTGAAGCTTTCTTT. The chain has TRBV6-5 and TRBJ1-1, with D perhaps TRBD1 (5 bases). Trimming left V 5 bases short and J 5 bases short, with 12 bases between. The length of the CDR3 is 13 residues. Germline lookup yields CDR1 MNHEY and CDR2 SVGAGI.

The chain carries TRBV19 and TRBJ1-5; D is undetermined. Per the germline V gene, CDR1 is LNHDA and CDR2 is SQIVND (reference sequence). This CDR3 has 16 residues. V was cut by 5 bases and J by 0 bases, with 14 bases left in between. The CDR3 DNA reads as TGTGCCAGTAGTCCCCAGCGGGAGGATAGCAATCAGCCCCAGCATTTT. It encodes CASSPQREDSNQPQHF. The full variable domain, rest sourced from reference TRBV19 and TRBJ1-5, is DGGITQSPKYLFRKEGQNVTLSCEQNLNHDAMYWYRQDPGQGLRLIYYSQIVNDFQKGDIAEGYSVSREKKESFPLTVTSAQKNPTAFYLCASSPQREDSNQPQHFGDGTRLSIL.

The chain is built from TRBV6-6 and TRBJ1-5; 8 bases agree with TRBD1. The germline V gene encodes CDR1 MNHNY and CDR2 SVGAGI (reference sequence). There are 15 residues in the CDR3. The J segment lost 4 bases and the V segment lost 2 bases, leaving 4 bases of the junction unmatched. As DNA, the CDR3 is TGTGCCAGCAGTTACCCAGGACAGGGTAATCAGCCCCAGCATTTT. Amino acid sequence: CASSYPGQGNQPQHF.

This sequence joins TRBV5-1 and TRBJ1-1, with 10 bases lining up with TRBD1. After removal of 0 bases from V and 4 bases from J, the junction contained 3 bases not matched to a gene. The CDR3 length is 15 residues. Germline CDR1 reads SGHRS; CDR2 reads YFSETQ. DNA of the CDR3: TGCGCCAGCAGCTTGGAGGGACAGGGGTCCACTGAAGCTTTCTTT. Translating it yields CASSLEGQGSTEAFF.

CDR3 region: CASTKRGGGTDTQYF. The CDR3 DNA sequence: TGTGCCAGCACTAAGAGAGGGGGCGGCACAGATACGCAGTATTTT. V usage is TRBV2 and J usage is TRBJ2-3; 7 nucleotides match TRBD1. Germline V lookup: CDR1 SNHLY, CDR2 FYNNEI. CDR3 length: 15 residues. V gave up 7 bases and J gave up 1 base; unmatched junction bases: 8.

The table lists this clone with a count of one. The chain's CDR3 is CASSESSGAVDGYTF. The CDR3 DNA follows: TGCGCCAGCAGTGAGTCGTCAGGGGCTGTGGATGGCTACACCTTC. The rearrangement joins TRBV10-1 to TRBJ1-2; the D gene is possibly TRBD1 (6 bases). The V end lost 0 bases, the J end lost 6 bases, and 14 bases lay between the germline ends. Germline CDR1 and CDR2: WNHNN and SYGVQD (reference sequence). CDR3 size: 15 residues.

V and J are TRBV5-1 and TRBJ1-2; 8 bases are a match to TRBD1. CDR3 size: 16 residues. J was trimmed by 0 bases and V by 0 bases; bases with no gene match: 4. The germline V gene encodes CDR1 SGHRS and CDR2 YFSETQ. Here the CDR3 DNA reads TGCGCCAGCAGCTTGGGGGGGACAGGTTCTAACTATGGCTACACCTTC. This encodes CASSLGGTGSNYGYTF.

The J gene is TRBJ2-6, the V gene TRBV6-4; 8 bases are shared with TRBD1. With 4 bases clipped from V and 1 base from J, the junction kept 3 bases outside the gene matches. Germline V gene sequence: CDR1 MRHNA, CDR2 SNTAGT. The CDR3 totals 16 residues. The DNA for the CDR3 is TGTGCCAGCAGTGTAGGGACAGGATCTGGGGCCAACGTCCTGACTTTC. This encodes CASSVGTGSGANVLTF.

The chain has TRBV27 and TRBJ1-6; TRBD1 matches 7 bases. The germline CDR1 and CDR2 sequences are MNHEY and SMNVEV (reference sequence). The CDR3 has 14 amino acids. V shed 8 bases and J 9 bases; nucleotides not matched to a gene: 10. The CDR3 reads CASPLTGRSSPLHF. The CDR3 nucleotides are TGTGCCAGCCCTCTGACAGGGCGTAGTTCACCCCTCCACTTT.

This clone was recorded only once. The chain recombines TRBV7-2 with TRBJ2-7; perhaps TRBD2 as D (5 bases). V lost 5 bases and J lost 5, with 13 bases in between. The CDR3 has 13 amino acids. Germline V gene lookup returns CDR1 SGHTA and CDR2 FQGNSA. DNA of the CDR3: TGTGCCAGCAGCCCACGTCCGAGGGACGAGCAGTACTTC. Translated: CASSPRPRDEQYF. The variable domain in full, completed from reference TRBV7-2 and TRBJ2-7, reads GAGVSQSPSNKVTEKGKDVELRCDPISGHTALYWYRQSLGQGLEFLIYFQGNSAPDKSGLPSDRFSAERTGGSVSTLTIQRTQQEDSAVYLCASSPRPRDEQYFGPGTRLTVT.

The rearrangement joins TRBV19 to TRBJ1-6, with TRBD1 identical over 8 bases. The V segment lost 5 bases and the J segment 9 bases; nucleotides outside the gene matches: 6. This CDR3 is built from 14 residues. In germline, CDR1 is LNHDA, CDR2 SQIVND (reference sequence). DNA of the CDR3: TGTGCCAGTAGTTTGGACAGGGAAAGTTCACCCCTCCACTTT. Translated, it gives CASSLDRESSPLHF.

This rearrangement joins TRBV2 to TRBJ1-1; 9 nucleotides align to TRBD1. CDR1 and CDR2 (germline): SNHLY, FYNNEI. V lost 5 bases, J lost 3 bases, and 4 bases stayed unmatched. The CDR3 is 14 amino acids. CDR3 bases: TGTGCCAGCAGTCCCGGGACAGGGTACACTGAAGCTTTCTTT. Amino acids: CASSPGTGYTEAFF.

V is TRBV19 and J is TRBJ1-4; 10 nucleotides agree with TRBD1. Germline values: CDR1 LNHDA, CDR2 SQIVND (reference sequence). The CDR3 length is 15 residues. The junction had 15 bases not matched to a gene; V was cut back by 10 bases and J by 10 bases. This CDR3 is CATSRDRGGFGKLFF. The CDR3 nucleotides are TGTGCCACCAGCCGGGACAGGGGAGGTTTTGGAAAACTGTTTTTT. The whole variable domain, remainder taken from reference TRBV19 and TRBJ1-4, is DGGITQSPKYLFRKEGQNVTLSCEQNLNHDAMYWYRQDPGQGLRLIYYSQIVNDFQKGDIAEGYSVSREKKESFPLTVTSAQKNPTAFYLCATSRDRGGFGKLFFGSGTQLSVL.

V is TRBV30 and J is TRBJ2-1; 8 bases are a match to TRBD2. The CDR3 runs 13 residues. V was clipped by 4 bases and J by 3 bases; unmatched bases: 2. Germline-derived CDR1 and CDR2 are GTSNPN and SVGIG (reference sequence). CDR3: CAWTGTSYNEQFF. In nucleotides, the CDR3 is TGTGCCTGGACTGGGACTAGCTACAATGAGCAGTTCTTC.

The rearrangement uses TRBV15 and TRBJ2-7; 10 bases agree with TRBD2. Germline trimming cut 0 bases from V and 4 bases from J; bases unmatched to any gene: 3. Germline CDR1 LNHNV, CDR2 YYDKDF (reference sequence). The CDR3 runs to 15 residues. CDR3 protein: CATSRDAAGGYEQYF. DNA for the CDR3: TGTGCCACCAGCAGAGATGCAGCGGGAGGGTACGAGCAGTACTTC. Variable domain in full (rest from reference TRBV15 and TRBJ2-7): DAMVIQNPRYQVTQFGKPVTLSCSQTLNHNVMYWYQQKSSQAPKLLFHYYDKDFNNEADTPDNFQSRRPNTSFCFLDIRSPGLGDTAMYLCATSRDAAGGYEQYFGPGTRLTVT.

The rearrangement uses TRBV4-1 and TRBJ1-3; 7 bases fit TRBD1. The CDR3 contains 16 residues. Germline CDR1 is MGHRA and CDR2 is YSYEKL. After removal of 2 bases from V and 4 bases from J, the junction contained 8 bases not matched to a gene. The CDR3: CASSQPLPTGGNTIYF. For the CDR3, the DNA is TGCGCCAGCAGCCAACCTTTACCGACAGGGGGAAACACCATATATTTT.

J is TRBJ1-6 and V is TRBV10-3; TRBD1 might be the D (5 bases). Germline V gene data show CDR1 as ENHRY and CDR2 as SYGVKD. V lost 3 bases and J 0 bases, leaving 15 bases between the germline ends. The CDR3 extends over 18 amino acids. This CDR3 is CAISDRDSKSSYNSPLHF. The CDR3 DNA sequence: TGTGCCATCAGTGACAGGGATTCGAAGAGCTCCTATAATTCACCCCTCCACTTT.

This chain joins TRBV29-1 and TRBJ2-7; D may be TRBD1 (5 bases). V lost 5 bases and J 5 bases, leaving 19 bases between the germline ends. There are 14 residues in the CDR3. Germline V gene lookup returns CDR1 SQVTM and CDR2 ANQGSEA. The CDR3 DNA sequence: TGCAGCGTTTTAGGCAGGGATTTTACCAACGAGCAGTACTTC. Its protein is CSVLGRDFTNEQYF.

The CDR3 DNA sequence: TGTGCCAGCACCCGTCTCGGGGACAGGGATTCACCCCTCCACTTT. Its translation is CASTRLGDRDSPLHF. The chain couples TRBV5-6 to TRBJ1-6; 9 bases are shared with TRBD1. Germline V gene data show CDR1 as SGHDT and CDR2 as YYEEEE. The CDR3 loop spans 15 amino acids. V lost 6 bases, J lost 8 bases, and 9 bases stayed unmatched.